This T cell receptor beta chain stems from a study of cytomegalovirus exposure and HLA in healthy donors. Study-wide points: In a later analysis, HLA-associated TCR beta chains were more clonally expanded than equally common others. About 87% or about 30% of the time was how often most TCR beta V segments were productive, according to an earlier analysis.

A word on this clone: No antigen is known for it.

The PCR employed 60 Vbeta primers together with 13 Jbeta primers. Assay: immunoSEQ multiplex PCR; the TCRdb copy retains only in-frame clones and omits some. The sample includes about 90,000 clones. Trimming took 3 bases from V and 7 from J, leaving 10 bases between them. CDR1 is MNHEY, CDR2 SMNVEV, per germline (reference sequence). The CDR3 extends over 14 amino acids. Material: PBMCs. The sequence derives from a young woman in good health and CMV-seronegative. V is TRBV27 and J is TRBJ1-6, with D possibly being TRBD1 (6 bases). CDR3: CASSFRTANSPLHF. The CDR3 region has the DNA TGTGCCAGCAGTTTTAGGACAGCGAATTCACCCCTCCACTTT.